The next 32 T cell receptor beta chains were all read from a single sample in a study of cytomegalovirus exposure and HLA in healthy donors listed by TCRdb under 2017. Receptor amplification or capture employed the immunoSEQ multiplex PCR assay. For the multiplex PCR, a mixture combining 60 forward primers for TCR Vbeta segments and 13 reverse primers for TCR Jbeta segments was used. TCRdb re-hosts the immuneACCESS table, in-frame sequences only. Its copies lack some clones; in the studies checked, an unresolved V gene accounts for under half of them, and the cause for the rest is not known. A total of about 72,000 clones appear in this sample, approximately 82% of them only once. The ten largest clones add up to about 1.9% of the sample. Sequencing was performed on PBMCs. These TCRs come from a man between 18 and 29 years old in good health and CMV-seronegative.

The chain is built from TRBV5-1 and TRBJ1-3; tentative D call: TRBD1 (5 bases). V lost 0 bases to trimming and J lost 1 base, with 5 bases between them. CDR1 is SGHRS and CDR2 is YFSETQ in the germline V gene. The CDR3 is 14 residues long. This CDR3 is CASSLAGSGNTIYF. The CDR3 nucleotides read TGCGCCAGCAGCTTGGCAGGGTCTGGAAACACCATATATTTT.

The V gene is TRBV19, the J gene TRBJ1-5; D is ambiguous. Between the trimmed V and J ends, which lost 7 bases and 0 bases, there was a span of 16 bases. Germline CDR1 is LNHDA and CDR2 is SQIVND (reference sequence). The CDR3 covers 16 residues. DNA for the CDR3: TGTGCCAGTATAAAAAGAGATGGTTATAGCAATCAGCCCCAGCATTTT. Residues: CASIKRDGYSNQPQHF. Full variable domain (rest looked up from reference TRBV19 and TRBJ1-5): DGGITQSPKYLFRKEGQNVTLSCEQNLNHDAMYWYRQDPGQGLRLIYYSQIVNDFQKGDIAEGYSVSREKKESFPLTVTSAQKNPTAFYLCASIKRDGYSNQPQHFGDGTRLSIL.

The CDR3 loop reads CASSLIMVRIKYTF. CDR3 bases: TGTGCCAGCAGCCTAATTATGGTGCGGATCAAATATACCTTC. The chain employs TRBV5-5 and TRBJ1-2; no firm D call. CDR1 and CDR2 from the germline V gene are SGHKS and YYEKEE (reference sequence). The CDR3 sequence is 14 residues long. Deletions cut 4 bases from V and 14 bases from J, with 24 bases between.

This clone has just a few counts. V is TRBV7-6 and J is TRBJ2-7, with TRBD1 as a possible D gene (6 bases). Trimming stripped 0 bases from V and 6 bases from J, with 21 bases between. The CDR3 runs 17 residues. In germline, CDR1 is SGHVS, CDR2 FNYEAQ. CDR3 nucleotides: TGTGCCAGCAGCTTAGCGGGGGCAGGCGGGTTATTGCGCGAGCAGTACTTC. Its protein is CASSLAGAGGLLREQYF.

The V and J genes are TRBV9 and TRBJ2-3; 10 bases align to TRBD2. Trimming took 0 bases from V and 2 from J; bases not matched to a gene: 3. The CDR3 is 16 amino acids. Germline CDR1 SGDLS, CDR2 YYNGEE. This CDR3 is CASSVASGGLTDTQYF. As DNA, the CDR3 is TGTGCCAGCAGCGTAGCTAGCGGGGGCCTCACAGATACGCAGTATTTT.

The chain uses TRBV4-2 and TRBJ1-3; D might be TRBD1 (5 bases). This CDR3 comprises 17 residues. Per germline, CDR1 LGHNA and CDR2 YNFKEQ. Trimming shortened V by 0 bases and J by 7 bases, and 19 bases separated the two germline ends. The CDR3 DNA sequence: TGTGCCAGCAGCCAAGATCGCGGGACCGCAATACGGAACACCATATATTTT. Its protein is CASSQDRGTAIRNTIYF.

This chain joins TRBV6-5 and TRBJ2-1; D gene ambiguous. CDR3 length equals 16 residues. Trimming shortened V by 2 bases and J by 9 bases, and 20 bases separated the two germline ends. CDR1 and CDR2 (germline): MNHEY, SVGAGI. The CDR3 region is CASSYHRGVSVFEQFF. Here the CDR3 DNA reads TGTGCCAGCAGTTACCACCGAGGCGTGAGTGTCTTTGAGCAGTTCTTC.

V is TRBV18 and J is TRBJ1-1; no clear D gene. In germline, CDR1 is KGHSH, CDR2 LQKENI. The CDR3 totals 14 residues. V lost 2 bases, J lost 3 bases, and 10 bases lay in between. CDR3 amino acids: CASSPISVDTEAFF. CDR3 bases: TGTGCCAGCTCACCAATCTCGGTGGACACTGAAGCTTTCTTT.

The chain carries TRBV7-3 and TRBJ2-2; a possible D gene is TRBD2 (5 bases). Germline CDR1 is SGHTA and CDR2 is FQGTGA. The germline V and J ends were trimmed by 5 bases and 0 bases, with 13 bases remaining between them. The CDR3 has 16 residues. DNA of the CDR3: TGTGCCAGCAGCACTAGGGCAGAGTCGAACACCGGGGAGCTGTTTTTT. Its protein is CASSTRAESNTGELFF. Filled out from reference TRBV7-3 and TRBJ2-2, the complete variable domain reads GAGVSQTPSNKVTEKGKYVELRCDPISGHTALYWYRQSLGQGPEFLIYFQGTGAADDSGLPNDRFFAVRPEGSVSTLKIQRTERGDSAVYLCASSTRAESNTGELFFGEGSRLTVL.

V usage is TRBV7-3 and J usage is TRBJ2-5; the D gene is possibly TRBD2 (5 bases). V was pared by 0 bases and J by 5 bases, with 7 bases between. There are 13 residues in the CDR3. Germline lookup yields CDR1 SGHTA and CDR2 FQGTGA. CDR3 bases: TGTGCCAGCAGCTTAACTAGCGCTGAGACCCAGTACTTC. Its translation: CASSLTSAETQYF.

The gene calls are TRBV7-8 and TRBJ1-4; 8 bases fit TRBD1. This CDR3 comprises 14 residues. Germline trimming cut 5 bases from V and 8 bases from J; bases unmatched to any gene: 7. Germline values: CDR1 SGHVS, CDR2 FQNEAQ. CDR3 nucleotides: TGTGCCAGCAGCACTCAGGGGGCGCAGGAAAAACTGTTTTTT. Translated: CASSTQGAQEKLFF.

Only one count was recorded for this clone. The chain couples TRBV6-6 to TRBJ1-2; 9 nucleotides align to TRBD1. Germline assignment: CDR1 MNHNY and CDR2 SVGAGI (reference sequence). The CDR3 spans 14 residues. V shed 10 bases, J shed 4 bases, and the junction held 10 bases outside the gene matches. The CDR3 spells CATKPGQGGYGYTF. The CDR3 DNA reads TGTGCCACCAAACCGGGACAGGGAGGCTATGGCTACACCTTC.

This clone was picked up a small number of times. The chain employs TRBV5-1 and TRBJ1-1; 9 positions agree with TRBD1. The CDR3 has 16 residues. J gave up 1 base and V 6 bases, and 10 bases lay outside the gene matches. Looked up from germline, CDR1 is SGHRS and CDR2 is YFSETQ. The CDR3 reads CASTLLGQGSNTEAFF. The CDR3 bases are TGCGCCAGCACCCTCCTGGGACAGGGCTCGAACACTGAAGCTTTCTTT.

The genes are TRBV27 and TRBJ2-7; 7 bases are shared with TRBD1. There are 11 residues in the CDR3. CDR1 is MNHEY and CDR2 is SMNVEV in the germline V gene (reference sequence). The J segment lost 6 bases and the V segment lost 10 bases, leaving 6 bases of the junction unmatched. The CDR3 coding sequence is TGTGCCACTCACAGGGGTGGCGAGCAGTACTTC. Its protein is CATHRGGEQYF.

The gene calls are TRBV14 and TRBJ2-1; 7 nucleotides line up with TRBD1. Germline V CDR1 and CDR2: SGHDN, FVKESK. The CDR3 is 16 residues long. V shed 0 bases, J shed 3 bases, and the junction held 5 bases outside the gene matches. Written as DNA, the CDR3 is TGTGCCAGCAGCCAAGATAGAGGACAGGTCTACAATGAGCAGTTCTTC. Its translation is CASSQDRGQVYNEQFF. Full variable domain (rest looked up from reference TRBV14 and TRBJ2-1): EAGVTQFPSHSVIEKGQTVTLRCDPISGHDNLYWYRRVMGKEIKFLLHFVKESKQDESGMPNNRFLAERTGGTYSTLKVQPAELEDSGVYFCASSQDRGQVYNEQFFGPGTRLTVL.

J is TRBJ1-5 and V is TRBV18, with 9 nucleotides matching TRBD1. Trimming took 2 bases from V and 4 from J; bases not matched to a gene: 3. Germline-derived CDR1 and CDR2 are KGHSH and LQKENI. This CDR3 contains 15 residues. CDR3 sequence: CASSPATGGNQPQHF. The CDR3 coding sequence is TGTGCCAGCTCACCAGCGACAGGGGGAAATCAGCCCCAGCATTTT.

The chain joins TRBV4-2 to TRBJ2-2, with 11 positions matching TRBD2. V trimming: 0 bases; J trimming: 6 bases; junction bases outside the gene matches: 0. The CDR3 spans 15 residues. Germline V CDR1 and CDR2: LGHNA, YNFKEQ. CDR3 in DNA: TGTGCCAGCAGCCAAGATAGCGGGGGGGCCGGGGAGCTGTTTTTT. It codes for CASSQDSGGAGELFF.

Here the CDR3 reads CASSFVGRGRYQPQHF. The CDR3 nucleotides are TGTGCCAGCAGTTTTGTCGGCAGGGGACGGTATCAGCCCCAGCATTTT. The chain combines TRBV28 with TRBJ1-5; D possibly corresponds to TRBD1 (6 bases). The CDR3 loop spans 16 amino acids. The V gene's germline CDR1 is MDHEN and CDR2 SYDVKM. V was pared by 3 bases and J by 5 bases, with 17 bases between.

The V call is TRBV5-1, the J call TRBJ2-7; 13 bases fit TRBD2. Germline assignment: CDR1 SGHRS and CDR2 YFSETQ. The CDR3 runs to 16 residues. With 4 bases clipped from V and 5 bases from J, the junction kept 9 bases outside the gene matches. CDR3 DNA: TGCGCCAGCAGCCGGGGCGTAGGACTAGCGGGAGACGAGCAGTACTTC. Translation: CASSRGVGLAGDEQYF.

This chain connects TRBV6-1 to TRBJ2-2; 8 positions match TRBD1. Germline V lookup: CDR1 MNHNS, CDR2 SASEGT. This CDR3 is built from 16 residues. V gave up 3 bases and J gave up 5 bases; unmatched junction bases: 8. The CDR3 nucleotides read TGTGCCAGCAGTGACCGAGGACAGGGTGGAACCGGGGAGCTGTTTTTT. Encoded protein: CASSDRGQGGTGELFF.

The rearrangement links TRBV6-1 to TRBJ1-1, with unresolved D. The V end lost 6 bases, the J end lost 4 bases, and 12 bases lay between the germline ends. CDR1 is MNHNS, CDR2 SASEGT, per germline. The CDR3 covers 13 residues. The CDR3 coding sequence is TGTGCCAGCAGCCGCGGATCACTCACTGAAGCTTTCTTT. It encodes CASSRGSLTEAFF.

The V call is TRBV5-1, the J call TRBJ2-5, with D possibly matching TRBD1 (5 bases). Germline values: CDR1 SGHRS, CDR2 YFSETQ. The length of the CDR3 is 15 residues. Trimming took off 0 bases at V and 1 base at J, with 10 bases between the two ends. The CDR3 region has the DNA TGCGCCAGCAGCTTGGACCGGACACCCCAAGAGACCCAGTACTTC. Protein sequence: CASSLDRTPQETQYF.

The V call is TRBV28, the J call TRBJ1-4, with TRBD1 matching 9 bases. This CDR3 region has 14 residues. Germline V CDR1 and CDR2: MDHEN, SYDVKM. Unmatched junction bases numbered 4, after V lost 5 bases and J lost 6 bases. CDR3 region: CASSLRQGDEKLFF. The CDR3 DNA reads TGTGCCAGCAGTCTAAGACAGGGGGATGAAAAACTGTTTTTT.

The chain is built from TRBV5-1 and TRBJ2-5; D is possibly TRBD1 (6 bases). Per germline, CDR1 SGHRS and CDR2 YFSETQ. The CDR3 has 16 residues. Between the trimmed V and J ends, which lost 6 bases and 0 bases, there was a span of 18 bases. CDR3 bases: TGCGCCAGCACGCATAGGGACACCGCTTACCAAGAGACCCAGTACTTC. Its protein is CASTHRDTAYQETQYF. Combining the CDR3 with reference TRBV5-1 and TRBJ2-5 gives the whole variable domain KAGVTQTPRYLIKTRGQQVTLSCSPISGHRSVSWYQQTPGQGLQFLFEYFSETQRNKGNFPGRFSGRQFSNSRSEMNVSTLELGDSALYLCASTHRDTAYQETQYFGPGTRLLVL.

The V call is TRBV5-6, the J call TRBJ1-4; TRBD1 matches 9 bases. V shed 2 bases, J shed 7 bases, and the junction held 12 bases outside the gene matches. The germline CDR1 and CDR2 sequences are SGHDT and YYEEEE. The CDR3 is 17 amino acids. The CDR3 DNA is TGTGCCAGCAGCTTCGGACAGGGGAGGGTGTGGAGTGAAAAACTGTTTTTT. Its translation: CASSFGQGRVWSEKLFF. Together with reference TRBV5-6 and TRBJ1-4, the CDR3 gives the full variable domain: DAGVTQSPTHLIKTRGQQVTLRCSPKSGHDTVSWYQQALGQGPQFIFQYYEEEERQRGNFPDRFSGHQFPNYSSELNVNALLLGDSALYLCASSFGQGRVWSEKLFFGSGTQLSVL.

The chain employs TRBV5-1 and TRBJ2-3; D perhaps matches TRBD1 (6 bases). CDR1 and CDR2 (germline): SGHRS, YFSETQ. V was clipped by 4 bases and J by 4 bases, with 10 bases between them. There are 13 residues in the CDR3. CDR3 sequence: CASSEQGSDTQYF. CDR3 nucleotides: TGCGCCAGCAGCGAACAGGGTTCAGATACGCAGTATTTT. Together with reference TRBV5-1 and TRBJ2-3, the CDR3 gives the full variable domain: KAGVTQTPRYLIKTRGQQVTLSCSPISGHRSVSWYQQTPGQGLQFLFEYFSETQRNKGNFPGRFSGRQFSNSRSEMNVSTLELGDSALYLCASSEQGSDTQYFGPGTRLTVL.

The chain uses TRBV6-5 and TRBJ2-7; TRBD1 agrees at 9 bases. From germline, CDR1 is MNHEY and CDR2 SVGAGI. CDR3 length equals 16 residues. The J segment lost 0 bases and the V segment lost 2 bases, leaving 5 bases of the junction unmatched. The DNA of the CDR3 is TGTGCCAGCAGTTACCAGGGACAGGGCAGCTCCTACGAGCAGTACTTC. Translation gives CASSYQGQGSSYEQYF.

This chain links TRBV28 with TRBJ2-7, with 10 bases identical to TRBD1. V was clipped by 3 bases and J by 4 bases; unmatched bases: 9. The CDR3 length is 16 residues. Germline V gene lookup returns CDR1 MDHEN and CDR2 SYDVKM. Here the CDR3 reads CASSLRIGQGVYEQYF. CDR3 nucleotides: TGTGCCAGCAGTTTGCGGATCGGACAGGGGGTATACGAGCAGTACTTC. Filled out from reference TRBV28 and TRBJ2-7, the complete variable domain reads DVKVTQSSRYLVKRTGEKVFLECVQDMDHENMFWYRQDPGLGLRLIYFSYDVKMKEKGDIPEGYSVSREKKERFSLILESASTNQTSMYLCASSLRIGQGVYEQYFGPGTRLTVT.

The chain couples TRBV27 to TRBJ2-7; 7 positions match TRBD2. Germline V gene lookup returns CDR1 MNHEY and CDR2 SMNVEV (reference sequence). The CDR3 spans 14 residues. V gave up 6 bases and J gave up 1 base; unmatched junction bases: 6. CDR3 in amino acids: CASRSREGSYEQYF. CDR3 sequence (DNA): TGTGCCAGCAGGAGCAGGGAGGGATCCTACGAGCAGTACTTC.

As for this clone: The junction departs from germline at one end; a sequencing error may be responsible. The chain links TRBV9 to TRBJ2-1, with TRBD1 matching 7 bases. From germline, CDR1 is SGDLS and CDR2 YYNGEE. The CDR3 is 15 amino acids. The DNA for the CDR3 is TGTGCCAGCAGCGTAGACGGGGACAGTTTCAATAAGCAGTTCTTC. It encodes CASSVDGDSFNKQFF.

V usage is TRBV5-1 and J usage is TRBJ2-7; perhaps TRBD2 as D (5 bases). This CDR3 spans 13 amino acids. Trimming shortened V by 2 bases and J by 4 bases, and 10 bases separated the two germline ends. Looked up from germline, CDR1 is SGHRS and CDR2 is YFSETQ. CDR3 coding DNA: TGCGCCAGCAGCTTATTCCCGGGGTACGAGCAGTACTTC. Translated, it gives CASSLFPGYEQYF. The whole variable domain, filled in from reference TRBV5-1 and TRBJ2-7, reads KAGVTQTPRYLIKTRGQQVTLSCSPISGHRSVSWYQQTPGQGLQFLFEYFSETQRNKGNFPGRFSGRQFSNSRSEMNVSTLELGDSALYLCASSLFPGYEQYFGPGTRLTVT.

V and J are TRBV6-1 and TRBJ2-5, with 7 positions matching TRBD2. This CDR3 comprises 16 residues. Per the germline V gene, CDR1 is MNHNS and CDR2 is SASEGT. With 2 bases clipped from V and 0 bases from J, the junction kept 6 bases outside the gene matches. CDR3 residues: CASSELGGGNQETQYF. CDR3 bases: TGTGCCAGCAGTGAACTGGGGGGAGGGAACCAAGAGACCCAGTACTTC.